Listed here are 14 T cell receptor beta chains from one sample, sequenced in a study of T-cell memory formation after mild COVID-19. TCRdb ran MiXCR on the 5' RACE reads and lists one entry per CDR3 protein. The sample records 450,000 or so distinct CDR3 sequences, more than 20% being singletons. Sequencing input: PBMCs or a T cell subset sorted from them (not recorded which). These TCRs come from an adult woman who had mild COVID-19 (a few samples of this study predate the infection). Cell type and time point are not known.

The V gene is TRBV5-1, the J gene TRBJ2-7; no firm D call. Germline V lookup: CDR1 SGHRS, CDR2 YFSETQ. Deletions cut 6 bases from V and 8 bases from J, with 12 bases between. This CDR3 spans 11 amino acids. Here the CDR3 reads CASNREGQQYF. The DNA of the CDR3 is TGCGCCAGCAACAGAGAAGGACAGCAGTACTTC.

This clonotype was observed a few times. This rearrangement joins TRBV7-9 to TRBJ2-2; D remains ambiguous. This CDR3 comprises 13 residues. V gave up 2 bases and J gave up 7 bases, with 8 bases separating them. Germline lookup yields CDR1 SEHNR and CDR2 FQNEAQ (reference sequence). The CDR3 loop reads CASSLRAIGELFF. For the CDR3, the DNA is TGTGCCAGCAGCTTAAGAGCGATCGGGGAGCTGTTTTTT.

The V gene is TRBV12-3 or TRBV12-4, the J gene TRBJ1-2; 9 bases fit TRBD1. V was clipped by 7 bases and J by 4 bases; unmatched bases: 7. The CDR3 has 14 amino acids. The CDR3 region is CASNPDRGRYGYTF. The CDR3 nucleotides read TGTGCCAGCAACCCGGACAGGGGACGCTATGGCTACACCTTC.

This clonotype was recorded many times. The CDR3 here is CASSLVNDPYEQYF. As DNA, the CDR3 is TGTGCCAGCAGCTTAGTTAACGACCCTTACGAGCAGTACTTC. This chain links TRBV7-9 with TRBJ2-7, with D unresolved. This CDR3 is 14 amino acids long. CDR1 and CDR2 from the germline V gene are SEHNR and FQNEAQ (reference sequence). Trimming took 1 base from V and 4 from J, leaving 11 bases between them.

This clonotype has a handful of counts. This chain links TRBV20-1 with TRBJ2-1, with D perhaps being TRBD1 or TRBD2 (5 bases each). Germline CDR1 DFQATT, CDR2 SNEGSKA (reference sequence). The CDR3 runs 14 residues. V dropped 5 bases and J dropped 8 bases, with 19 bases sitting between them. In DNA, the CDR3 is TGCAGTGCTCGGCCGGGACCCCGAAACGATGAGCAGTTCTTC. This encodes CSARPGPRNDEQFF.

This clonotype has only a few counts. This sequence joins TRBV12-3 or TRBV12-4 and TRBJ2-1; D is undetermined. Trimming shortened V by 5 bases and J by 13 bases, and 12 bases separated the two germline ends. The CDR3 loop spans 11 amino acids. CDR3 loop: CASSPSGNQFF. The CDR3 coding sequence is TGTGCCAGCAGTCCAAGTGGCAACCAGTTCTTC.

The CDR3 DNA sequence: TGTGCCAGCAGTCCGCCGGGCAGTAACACTGAAGCTTTCTTT. Its protein is CASSPPGSNTEAFF. V and J are TRBV6-5 and TRBJ1-1; D uncertain. Germline CDR1 reads MNHEY; CDR2 reads SVGAGI. There are 14 residues in the CDR3. Trimming took 5 bases from V and 2 from J, leaving 12 bases between them.

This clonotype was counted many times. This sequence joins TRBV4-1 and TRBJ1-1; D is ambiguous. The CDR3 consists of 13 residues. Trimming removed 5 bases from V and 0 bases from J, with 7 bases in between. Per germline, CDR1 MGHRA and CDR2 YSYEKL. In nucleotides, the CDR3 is TGCGCCAGCAGCTATGACATGAACACTGAAGCTTTCTTT. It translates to CASSYDMNTEAFF.

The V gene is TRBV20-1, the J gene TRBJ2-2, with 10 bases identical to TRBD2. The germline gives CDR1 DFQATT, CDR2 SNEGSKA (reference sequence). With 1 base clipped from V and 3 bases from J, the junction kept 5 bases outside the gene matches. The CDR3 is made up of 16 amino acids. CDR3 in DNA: TGCAGTGCTAGAGGGCTAGCGGGGGTTTACACCGGGGAGCTGTTTTTT. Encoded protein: CSARGLAGVYTGELFF.

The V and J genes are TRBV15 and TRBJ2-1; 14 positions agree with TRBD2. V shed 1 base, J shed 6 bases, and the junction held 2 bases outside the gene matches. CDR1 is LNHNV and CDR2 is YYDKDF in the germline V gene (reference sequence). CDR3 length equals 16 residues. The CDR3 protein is CATSRGLAGGGNEQFF. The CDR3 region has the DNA TGTGCCACCAGCAGAGGACTAGCGGGAGGGGGCAATGAGCAGTTCTTC.

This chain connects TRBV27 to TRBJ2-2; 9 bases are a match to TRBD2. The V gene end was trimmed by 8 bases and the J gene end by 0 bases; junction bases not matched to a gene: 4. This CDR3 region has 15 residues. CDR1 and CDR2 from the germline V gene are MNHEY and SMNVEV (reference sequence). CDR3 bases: TGTGCCAGCTCTAGACTAGCGGCGAACACCGGGGAGCTGTTTTTT. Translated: CASSRLAANTGELFF.

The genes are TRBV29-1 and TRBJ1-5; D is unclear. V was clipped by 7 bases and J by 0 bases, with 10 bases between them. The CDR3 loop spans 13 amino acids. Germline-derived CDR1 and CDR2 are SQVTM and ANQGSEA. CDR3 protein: CSGGNSSNQPQHF. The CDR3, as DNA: TGCAGCGGAGGAAACTCTAGCAATCAGCCCCAGCATTTT.

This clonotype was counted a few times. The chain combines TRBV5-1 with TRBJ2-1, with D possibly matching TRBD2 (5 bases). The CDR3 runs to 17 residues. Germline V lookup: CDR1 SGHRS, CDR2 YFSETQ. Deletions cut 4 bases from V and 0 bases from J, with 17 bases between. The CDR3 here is CASSPRISVYSYNEQFF. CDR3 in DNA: TGCGCCAGCAGCCCGAGAATTAGCGTGTACTCCTACAATGAGCAGTTCTTC.

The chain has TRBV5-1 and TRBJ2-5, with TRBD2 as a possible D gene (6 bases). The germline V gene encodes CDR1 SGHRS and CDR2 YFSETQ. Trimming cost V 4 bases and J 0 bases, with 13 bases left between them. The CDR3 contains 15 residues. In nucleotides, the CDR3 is TGCGCCAGCAGCGCGGGAATGGGATACCAAGAGACCCAGTACTTC. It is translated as CASSAGMGYQETQYF. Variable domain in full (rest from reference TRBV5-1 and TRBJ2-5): KAGVTQTPRYLIKTRGQQVTLSCSPISGHRSVSWYQQTPGQGLQFLFEYFSETQRNKGNFPGRFSGRQFSNSRSEMNVSTLELGDSALYLCASSAGMGYQETQYFGPGTRLLVL.